This passage covers 2 T cell receptor beta chains from one sample sequenced in a study of cytomegalovirus exposure and HLA in healthy donors. The PCR made use of 60 Vbeta and 13 Jbeta primers. Produced via immunoSEQ multiplex PCR; TCRdb's table is partial and in-frame only. The repertoire table contains 70,000 or so clones. Sequences were obtained from PBMCs. The receptors shown here come from a man aged 40-49 years in good health and CMV-seronegative.

This chain uses TRBV18 with TRBJ2-3; 9 bases align to TRBD2. The germline V gene encodes CDR1 KGHSH and CDR2 LQKENI. The junction had 7 bases not matched to a gene; V was cut back by 6 bases and J by 3 bases. The CDR3 sequence is 15 residues long. The CDR3 here is CASSRLSGRTDTQYF. The CDR3 nucleotides are TGTGCCAGCTCGCGCCTCAGCGGGAGGACAGATACGCAGTATTTT.

V gene TRBV6-6 combines with J gene TRBJ1-2; no firm D call. V lost 5 bases and J 2 bases, leaving 6 bases between the germline ends. Germline V gives CDR1 MNHNY, CDR2 SVGAGI (reference sequence). The CDR3 covers 12 residues. CDR3 DNA: TGTGCCAGCAGTGCCGGGAACTATGGCTACACCTTC. It encodes CASSAGNYGYTF.